Sequencing of this T cell receptor (beta chain) was carried out in a study of blood T cell repertoires in COVID-19. Overall study context: Spain, Italy and the United States supplied samples that represented acute and convalescent COVID-19. The cDNA or gDNA used as material had been derived from T cells, B-cell-depleted T cells, or PBMCs.

Data came from immunoSEQ multiplex PCR; TCRdb stores just in-frame clones and leaves some out. The sample contains about 110,000 clones, approximately 84% of which appear only once. This CDR3 region has 14 residues. V lost 0 bases, J lost 7 bases, and 13 bases lay in between. The germline V gene encodes CDR1 SGHRS and CDR2 YFSETQ. V is TRBV5-1 and J is TRBJ1-2, with D perhaps TRBD1 (6 bases). This TCR was sampled from a woman aged 45-65 years with acute or convalescent COVID-19. The source material was peripheral blood. CDR3 in amino acids: CASSLVGTTRGYTF. In nucleotides, the CDR3 is TGCGCCAGCAGCTTGGTGGGGACAACCCGTGGCTACACCTTC.